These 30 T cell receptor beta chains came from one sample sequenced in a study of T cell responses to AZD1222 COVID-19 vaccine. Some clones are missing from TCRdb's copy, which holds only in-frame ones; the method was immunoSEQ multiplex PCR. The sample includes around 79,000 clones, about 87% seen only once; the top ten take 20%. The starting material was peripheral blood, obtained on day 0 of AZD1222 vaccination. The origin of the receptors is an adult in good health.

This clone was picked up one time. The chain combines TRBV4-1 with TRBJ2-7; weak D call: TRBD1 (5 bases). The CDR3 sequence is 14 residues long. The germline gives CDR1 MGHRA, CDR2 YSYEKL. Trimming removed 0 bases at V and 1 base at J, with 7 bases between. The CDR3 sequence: CASSQDPGSYEQYF. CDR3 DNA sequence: TGCGCCAGCAGCCAAGATCCAGGGTCCTACGAGCAGTACTTC.

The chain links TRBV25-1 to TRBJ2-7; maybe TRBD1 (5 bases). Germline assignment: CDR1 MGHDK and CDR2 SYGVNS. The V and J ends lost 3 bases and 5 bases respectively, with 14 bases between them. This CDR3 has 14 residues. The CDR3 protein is CASSDGAGLDEQYF. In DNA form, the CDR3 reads TGTGCCAGCAGTGATGGGGCAGGGCTAGACGAGCAGTACTTC.

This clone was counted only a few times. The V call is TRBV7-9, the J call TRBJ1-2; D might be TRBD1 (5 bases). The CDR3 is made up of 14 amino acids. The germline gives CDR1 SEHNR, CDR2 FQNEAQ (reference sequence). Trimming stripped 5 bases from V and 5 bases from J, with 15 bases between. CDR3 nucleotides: TGTGCCAGCAGCCTGGGGGAGGTCGATTATGGCTACACCTTC. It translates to CASSLGEVDYGYTF.

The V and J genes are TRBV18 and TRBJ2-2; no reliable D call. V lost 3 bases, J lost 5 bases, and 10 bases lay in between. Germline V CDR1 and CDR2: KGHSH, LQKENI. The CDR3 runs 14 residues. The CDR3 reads CASSPRLGTGELFF. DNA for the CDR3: TGTGCCAGCTCACCTCGCCTGGGGACCGGGGAGCTGTTTTTT.

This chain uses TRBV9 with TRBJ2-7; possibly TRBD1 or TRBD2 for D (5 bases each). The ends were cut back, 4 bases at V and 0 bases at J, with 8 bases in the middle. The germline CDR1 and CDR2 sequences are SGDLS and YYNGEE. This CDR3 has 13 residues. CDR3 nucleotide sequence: TGTGCCAGCAGCTCAGGGACCTCCTACGAGCAGTACTTC. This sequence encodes CASSSGTSYEQYF.

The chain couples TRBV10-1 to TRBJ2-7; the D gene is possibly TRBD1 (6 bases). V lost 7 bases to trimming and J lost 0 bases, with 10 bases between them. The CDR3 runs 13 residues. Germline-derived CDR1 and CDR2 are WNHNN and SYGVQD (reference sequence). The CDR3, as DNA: TGCGCCAGCATTGGACAGACCTCCTACGAGCAGTACTTC. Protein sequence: CASIGQTSYEQYF.

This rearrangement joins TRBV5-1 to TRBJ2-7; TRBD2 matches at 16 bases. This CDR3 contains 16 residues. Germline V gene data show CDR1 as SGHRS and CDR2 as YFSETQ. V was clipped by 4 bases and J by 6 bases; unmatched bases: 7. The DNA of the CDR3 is TGCGCCAGCAGCCGGGGGACTAGCGGGAGGGCCCTCGAGCAGTACTTC. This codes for CASSRGTSGRALEQYF.

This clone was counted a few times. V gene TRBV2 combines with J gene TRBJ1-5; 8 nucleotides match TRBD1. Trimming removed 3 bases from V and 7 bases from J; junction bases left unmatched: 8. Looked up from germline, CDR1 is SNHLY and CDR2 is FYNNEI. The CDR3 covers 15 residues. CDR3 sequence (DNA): TGTGCCAGCAGTGACGCCGGGACAGGAGTACAGCCCCAGCATTTT. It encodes CASSDAGTGVQPQHF.

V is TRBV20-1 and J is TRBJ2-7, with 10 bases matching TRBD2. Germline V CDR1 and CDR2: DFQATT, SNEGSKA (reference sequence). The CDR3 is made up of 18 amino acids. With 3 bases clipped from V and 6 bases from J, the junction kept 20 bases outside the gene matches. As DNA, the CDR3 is TGCAGTGCTAGTCGCGTAATTAGCGGGAGGTTTATGGAGGGCGAGCAGTACTTC. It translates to CSASRVISGRFMEGEQYF.

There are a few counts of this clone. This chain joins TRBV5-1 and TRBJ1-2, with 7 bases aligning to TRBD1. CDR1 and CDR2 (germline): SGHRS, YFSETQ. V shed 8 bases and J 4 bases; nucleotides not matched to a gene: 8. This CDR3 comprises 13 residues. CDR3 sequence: CASTPGGGYGYTF. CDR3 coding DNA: TGCGCCAGTACCCCAGGGGGTGGCTATGGCTACACCTTC.

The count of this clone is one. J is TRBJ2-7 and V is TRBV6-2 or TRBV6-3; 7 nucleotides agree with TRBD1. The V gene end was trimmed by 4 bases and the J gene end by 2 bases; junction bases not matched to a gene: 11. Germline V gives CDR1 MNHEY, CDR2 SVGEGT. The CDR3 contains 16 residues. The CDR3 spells CASSSVRGKLAYEQYF. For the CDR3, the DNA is TGTGCCAGCAGTTCTGTCAGGGGGAAGCTCGCCTACGAGCAGTACTTC.

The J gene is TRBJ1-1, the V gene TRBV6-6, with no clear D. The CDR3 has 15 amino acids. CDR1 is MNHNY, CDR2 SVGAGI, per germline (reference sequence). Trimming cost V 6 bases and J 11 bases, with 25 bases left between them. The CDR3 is CASSPGQPYTPDAFF. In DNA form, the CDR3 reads TGTGCCAGCAGCCCTGGCCAGCCGTATACCCCGGACGCTTTCTTT.

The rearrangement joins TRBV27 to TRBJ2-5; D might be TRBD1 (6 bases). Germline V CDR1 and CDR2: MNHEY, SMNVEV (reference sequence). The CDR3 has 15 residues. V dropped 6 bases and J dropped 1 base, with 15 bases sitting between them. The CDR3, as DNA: TGTGCCAGCAGGTCCACAGGGCGGTTCCAAGAGACCCAGTACTTC. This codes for CASRSTGRFQETQYF.

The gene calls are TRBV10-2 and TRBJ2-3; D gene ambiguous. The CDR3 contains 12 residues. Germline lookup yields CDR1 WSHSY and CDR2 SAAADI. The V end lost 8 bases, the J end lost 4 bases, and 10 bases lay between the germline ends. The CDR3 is CASAGWSDTQYF. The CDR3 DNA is TGCGCCAGCGCAGGTTGGTCAGATACGCAGTATTTT.

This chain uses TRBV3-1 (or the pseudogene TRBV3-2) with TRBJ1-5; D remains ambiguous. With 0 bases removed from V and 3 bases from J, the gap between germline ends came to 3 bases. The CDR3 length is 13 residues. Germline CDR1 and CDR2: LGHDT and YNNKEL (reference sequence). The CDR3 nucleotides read TGTGCCAGCAGCCAAGACTACAATCAGCCCCAGCATTTT. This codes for CASSQDYNQPQHF.

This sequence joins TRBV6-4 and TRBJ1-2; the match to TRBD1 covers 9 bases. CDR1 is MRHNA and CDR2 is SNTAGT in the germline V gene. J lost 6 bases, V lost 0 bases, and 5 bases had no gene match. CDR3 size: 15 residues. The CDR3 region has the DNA TGTGCCAGCAGTGACTCGACAGGGGGTTTGGATGGCTACACCTTC. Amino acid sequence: CASSDSTGGLDGYTF.

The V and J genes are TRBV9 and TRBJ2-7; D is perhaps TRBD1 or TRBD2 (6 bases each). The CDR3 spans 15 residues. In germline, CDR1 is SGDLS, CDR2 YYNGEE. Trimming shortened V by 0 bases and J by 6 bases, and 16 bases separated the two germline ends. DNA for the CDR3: TGTGCCAGCAGCGTAGTCTCGGGGGCGGTCTCCGAGCAGTACTTC. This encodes CASSVVSGAVSEQYF. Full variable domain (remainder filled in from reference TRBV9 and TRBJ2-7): DSGVTQTPKHLITATGQRVTLRCSPRSGDLSVYWYQQSLDQGLQFLIQYYNGEERAKGNILERFSAQQFPDLHSELNLSSLELGDSALYFCASSVVSGAVSEQYFGPGTRLTVT.

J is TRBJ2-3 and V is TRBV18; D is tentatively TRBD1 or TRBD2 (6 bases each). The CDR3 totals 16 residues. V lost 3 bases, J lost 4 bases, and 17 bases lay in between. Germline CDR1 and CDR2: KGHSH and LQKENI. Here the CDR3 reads CASSPPTGGGSDTQYF. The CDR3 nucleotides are TGTGCCAGCTCACCGCCGACAGGAGGGGGGTCAGATACGCAGTATTTT.

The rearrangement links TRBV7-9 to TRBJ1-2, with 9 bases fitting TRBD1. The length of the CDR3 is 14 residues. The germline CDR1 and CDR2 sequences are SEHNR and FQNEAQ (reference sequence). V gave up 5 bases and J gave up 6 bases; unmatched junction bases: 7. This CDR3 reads CASSRGTGIDGYTF. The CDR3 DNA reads TGTGCCAGCAGCCGCGGGACAGGGATCGATGGCTACACCTTC.

The CDR3 reads CASSSVGRQPQHF. In DNA form, the CDR3 reads TGTGCCAGCAGTTCTGTGGGCCGTCAGCCCCAGCATTTT. The gene calls are TRBV6-2 or TRBV6-3 and TRBJ1-5; no clear D gene. Germline assignment: CDR1 MNHEY and CDR2 SVGEGT. The CDR3 spans 13 residues. Deletions cut 4 bases from V and 6 bases from J, with 10 bases between.

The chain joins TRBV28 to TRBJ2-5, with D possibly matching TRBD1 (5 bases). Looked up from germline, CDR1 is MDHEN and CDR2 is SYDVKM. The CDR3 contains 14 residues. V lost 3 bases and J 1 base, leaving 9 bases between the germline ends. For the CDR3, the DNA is TGTGCCAGCAGTTTCTTCAGGGCCCAAGAGACCCAGTACTTC. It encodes CASSFFRAQETQYF.

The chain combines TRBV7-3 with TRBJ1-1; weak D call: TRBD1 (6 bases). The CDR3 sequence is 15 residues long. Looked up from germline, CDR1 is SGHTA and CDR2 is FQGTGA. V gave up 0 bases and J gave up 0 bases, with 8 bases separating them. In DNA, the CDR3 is TGTGCCAGCAGCTTAACCACAGGGATGAACACTGAAGCTTTCTTT. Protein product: CASSLTTGMNTEAFF.

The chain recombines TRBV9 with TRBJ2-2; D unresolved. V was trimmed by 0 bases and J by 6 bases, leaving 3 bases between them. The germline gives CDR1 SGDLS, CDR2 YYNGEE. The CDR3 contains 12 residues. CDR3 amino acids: CASSVASGELFF. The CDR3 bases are TGTGCCAGCAGCGTAGCCTCCGGGGAGCTGTTTTTT.

The CDR3 DNA reads as TGTGCCAGCAGTAACAGGGACTATTCCTACGAGCAGTACTTC. It encodes CASSNRDYSYEQYF. The chain joins TRBV6-5 to TRBJ2-7, with D perhaps matching TRBD2 (7 bases). V gave up 5 bases and J gave up 1 base, with 12 bases separating them. The CDR3 is made up of 14 amino acids. From germline, CDR1 is MNHEY and CDR2 SVGAGI.

CDR3 sequence: CSVAQSSYEQYF. CDR3 sequence (DNA): TGCAGCGTTGCCCAGAGCTCCTACGAGCAGTACTTC. The rearrangement joins TRBV29-1 to TRBJ2-7; D is ambiguous. The CDR3 has 12 residues. The V end lost 4 bases, the J end lost 0 bases, and 7 bases lay between the germline ends. Germline assignment: CDR1 SQVTM and CDR2 ANQGSEA.

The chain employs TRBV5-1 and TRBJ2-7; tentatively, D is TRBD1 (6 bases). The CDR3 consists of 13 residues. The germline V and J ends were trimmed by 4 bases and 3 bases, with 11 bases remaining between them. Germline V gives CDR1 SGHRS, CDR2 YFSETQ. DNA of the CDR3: TGCGCCAGCAGCCTACTACAGGGCTACGAGCAGTACTTC. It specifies CASSLLQGYEQYF. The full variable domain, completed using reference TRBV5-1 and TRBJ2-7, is KAGVTQTPRYLIKTRGQQVTLSCSPISGHRSVSWYQQTPGQGLQFLFEYFSETQRNKGNFPGRFSGRQFSNSRSEMNVSTLELGDSALYLCASSLLQGYEQYFGPGTRLTVT.

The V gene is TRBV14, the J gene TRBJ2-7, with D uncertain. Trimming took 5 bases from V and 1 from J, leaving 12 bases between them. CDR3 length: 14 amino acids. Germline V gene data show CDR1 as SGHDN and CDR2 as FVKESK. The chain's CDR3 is CASSGRIRSYEQYF. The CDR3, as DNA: TGTGCCAGCAGCGGCCGGATCAGGTCCTACGAGCAGTACTTC.

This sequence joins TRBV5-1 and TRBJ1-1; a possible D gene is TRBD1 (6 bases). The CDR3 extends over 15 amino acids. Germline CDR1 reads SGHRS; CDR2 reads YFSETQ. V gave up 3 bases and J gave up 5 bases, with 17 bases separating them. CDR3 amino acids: CASSSRGGRGTEAFF. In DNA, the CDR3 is TGCGCCAGCAGCTCCCGTGGAGGCAGGGGTACTGAAGCTTTCTTT.

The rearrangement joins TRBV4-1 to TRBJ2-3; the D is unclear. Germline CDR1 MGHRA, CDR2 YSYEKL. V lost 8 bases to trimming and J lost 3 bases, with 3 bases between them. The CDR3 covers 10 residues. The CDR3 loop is CASGTDTQYF. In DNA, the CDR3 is TGCGCCAGCGGAACAGATACGCAGTATTTT.

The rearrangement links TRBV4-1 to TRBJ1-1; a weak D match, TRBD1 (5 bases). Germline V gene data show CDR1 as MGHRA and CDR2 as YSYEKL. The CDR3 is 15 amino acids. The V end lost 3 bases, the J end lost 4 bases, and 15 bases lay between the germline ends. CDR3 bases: TGCGCCAGCAGCCAGTTCGAGGTTCAGGGCACTGAAGCTTTCTTT. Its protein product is CASSQFEVQGTEAFF.